The present T cell receptor beta chain was sequenced within a study of control samples from healthy donors and cancer patients. The protocol was immunoSEQ multiplex PCR, while the TCRdb copy is restricted to in-frame clones and leaves out a portion. The sample yields roughly 130,000 clones, around 96% seen once. The CDR3 length is 13 residues. Unmatched junction bases numbered 4, after V lost 5 bases and J lost 4 bases. Germline V lookup: CDR1 SGHTA, CDR2 FQGNSA. V is TRBV7-2 and J is TRBJ1-2, with 7 bases aligning to TRBD1. The sequence came from a man aged 25 to 40 in good health. The sequencing sample was made of blood. The CDR3 is CASSGTAVYGYTF. Written as DNA, the CDR3 is TGTGCCAGCAGCGGGACAGCCGTCTATGGCTACACCTTC.